This TCR beta chain was profiled in a study of blood T cells in healthy people across ages. Overall study context: Per every two T cells, about one barcoded beta molecule was captured by template switching.

Isolated per sample were at least 6 million PBMCs. Then a second PCR, running about 7 to 11 cycles, was carried out with a sample-barcoded 5' primer and a J-beta primer mix. TCRdb re-derived calls from the 5' RACE reads in MiXCR, one entry per CDR3 protein. The sample shows around 800,000 distinct CDR3 sequences, about 53% of them seen only once. The germline V gene has CDR1 SNHLY and CDR2 FYNNEI. This CDR3 is 13 amino acids long. The J segment lost 2 bases and the V segment lost 9 bases, leaving 3 bases of the junction unmatched. This clonotype has a handful of counts. The rearrangement links TRBV2 to TRBJ2-1; 8 nucleotides line up with TRBD1. This sequence originates from a man older than 75 in good health. The sequencing input was blood. The DNA for the CDR3 is TGTGCCAGACGGACAGGGACCTACAATGAGCAGTTCTTC. Its protein is CARRTGTYNEQFF.